This entry describes one T cell receptor (beta chain). Its antigen is not identified. The CDR3 covers 13 residues. V gave up 3 bases and J gave up 5 bases, with 13 bases separating them. The germline V gene has CDR1 GTSNPN and CDR2 SVGIG (reference sequence). This entry is derived from a study of monozygotic twins with cystic fibrosis. General study findings and limits: Monozygotic CF twins shared more identical nucleotide clonotypes than unrelated patients. The repertoire was suggested to be naive-dominated, clonality median around 0.01. Age, concordance and disease severity did not associate with shared CDR3 numbers.

The method was immunoSEQ multiplex PCR; TCRdb's version includes in-frame clones alone and lacks a portion of them. The table shows tens of thousands of clones, with 95% to 98% occurring only once. Sequencing input: blood. The gene calls are TRBV30 and TRBJ1-1, with no clear D. This TCR was sampled from a girl aged 2 to 9 with cystic fibrosis. CDR3 nucleotide sequence: TGTGCCTGGAGGCAGACCCAAGGAACTGAAGCTTTCTTT. It encodes CAWRQTQGTEAFF. Looking up the rest from reference TRBV30 and TRBJ1-1 gives the full variable domain: SQTIHQWPATLVQPVGSPLSLECTVEGTSNPNLYWYRQAAGRGLQLLFYSVGIGQISSEVPQNLSASRPQDRQFILSSKKLLLSDSGFYLCAWRQTQGTEAFFGQGTRLTVV.